Listed below are T cell receptor beta chains from one sample, sequenced in a study of T cells after somatic rescue of genetic block. Produced via immunoSEQ multiplex PCR; TCRdb's table is partial and in-frame only. The sample has tens of thousands of clones, 85% to 90% seen once. Input material: peripheral blood mononuclear cells (PBMCs). These receptors were taken from a woman aged 18 to 35. CDR3s include the opening cysteine and the closing phenylalanine or tryptophan. Fields, in order: clone size, D gene, J gene, V gene, CDR3 protein, CDR3 DNA. The D gene is left open where the match is weak. Clone size is not always given. Where it is, it says once, few, many or a class for expanded clones.

clone_size: .
d_call: .
j_call: TRBJ2-5
v_call: TRBV5-1
cdr3_aa: CASSFGTRDKGQETQYF
cdr3_nt: TGCGCCAGCAGCTTTGGAACCCGGGACAAGGGCCAAGAGACCCAGTACTTC

clone_size: .
d_call: TRBD1
j_call: TRBJ1-1
v_call: TRBV5-6
cdr3_aa: CASSSRTGSNTEAFF
cdr3_nt: TGTGCCAGCAGCTCTAGGACAGGATCTAACACTGAAGCTTTCTTT

clone_size: .
d_call: .
j_call: TRBJ1-2
v_call: TRBV7-3
cdr3_aa: CASSPTGQTNYGYTF
cdr3_nt: TGTGCCAGCAGCCCCACCGGACAGACTAACTATGGCTACACCTTC

clone_size: .
d_call: .
j_call: TRBJ2-3
v_call: TRBV6-1
cdr3_aa: CASRVLDTQYF
cdr3_nt: TGTGCCAGCAGGGTGCTAGATACGCAGTATTTT

clone_size: .
d_call: .
j_call: TRBJ2-3
v_call: TRBV11-2
cdr3_aa: CASSRRSPDTQYF
cdr3_nt: TGTGCCAGCAGTCGGCGAAGTCCAGATACGCAGTATTTT

clone_size: .
d_call: .
j_call: TRBJ2-3
v_call: TRBV5-1
cdr3_aa: CASSLASSRTDTQYF
cdr3_nt: TGCGCCAGCAGCTTGGCAAGCAGCCGCACAGATACGCAGTATTTT

clone_size: once
d_call: .
j_call: TRBJ1-1
v_call: TRBV6-6
cdr3_aa: CASSPRRGVNTEAFF
cdr3_nt: TGTGCCAGCAGTCCCCGACGGGGGGTGAACACTGAAGCTTTCTTT

clone_size: once
d_call: .
j_call: TRBJ1-5
v_call: TRBV10-3
cdr3_aa: CACGGSNQPQHF
cdr3_nt: TGTGCCTGCGGGGGTAGCAATCAGCCCCAGCATTTT

clone_size: .
d_call: .
j_call: TRBJ2-7
v_call: TRBV9
cdr3_aa: CASSPLGGLSYEQYF
cdr3_nt: TGTGCCAGCAGCCCATTGGGGGGTCTCTCCTACGAGCAGTACTTC

clone_size: .
d_call: TRBD2
j_call: TRBJ2-7
v_call: TRBV28
cdr3_aa: CASSFMGLGSYEQYF
cdr3_nt: TGTGCCAGCAGTTTTATGGGACTAGGCTCCTACGAGCAGTACTTC

clone_size: .
d_call: TRBD2
j_call: TRBJ2-5
v_call: TRBV28
cdr3_aa: CASSKRLAGKETQYF
cdr3_nt: TGTGCCAGCAGTAAACGACTAGCGGGAAAGGAGACCCAGTACTTC

clone_size: .
d_call: .
j_call: TRBJ2-2
v_call: TRBV10-2
cdr3_aa: CASRLNTGELFF
cdr3_nt: TGCGCCAGCAGACTTAACACCGGGGAGCTGTTTTTT

clone_size: .
d_call: .
j_call: TRBJ2-5
v_call: TRBV5-1
cdr3_aa: CASSLARETQYF
cdr3_nt: TGCGCCAGCAGCTTGGCCCGGGAGACCCAGTACTTC

clone_size: .
d_call: .
j_call: TRBJ2-7
v_call: TRBV14
cdr3_aa: CASSPGDYEQYF
cdr3_nt: TGTGCCAGCAGCCCGGGGGACTACGAGCAGTACTTC

clone_size: .
d_call: TRBD2
j_call: TRBJ2-1
v_call: TRBV29-1
cdr3_aa: CSVESPRTSGDEQFF
cdr3_nt: TGCAGCGTTGAATCGCCCCGGACTAGCGGGGATGAGCAGTTCTTC

clone_size: once
d_call: .
j_call: TRBJ1-1
v_call: TRBV11-2
cdr3_aa: CASSLSGLNTEAFF
cdr3_nt: TGTGCCAGCAGCTTGTCAGGGTTGAACACTGAAGCTTTCTTT

clone_size: .
d_call: TRBD1
j_call: TRBJ1-6
v_call: TRBV2
cdr3_aa: CASNPTGGNSPLHF
cdr3_nt: TGTGCCAGCAACCCCACAGGGGGAAATTCACCCCTCCACTTT

clone_size: .
d_call: .
j_call: TRBJ2-1
v_call: TRBV19
cdr3_aa: CASSNLRGSGYNEQFF
cdr3_nt: TGTGCCAGTAGCAACCTCCGAGGTAGCGGCTACAATGAGCAGTTCTTC

clone_size: .
d_call: .
j_call: TRBJ1-1
v_call: TRBV5-8
cdr3_aa: CASSLGPGRDAFF
cdr3_nt: TGTGCCAGCAGCTTGGGGCCGGGGCGAGATGCTTTCTTT

clone_size: .
d_call: .
j_call: TRBJ2-5
v_call: TRBV6-1
cdr3_aa: CASSRLGETQYF
cdr3_nt: TGTGCCAGCAGTCGACTAGGAGAGACCCAGTACTTC